What follows are 22 T cell receptor beta chains derived from one specimen sequenced in a study of beta chain features in type 1 diabetes. The study reverse transcribed the entire isolated RNA, so it sequenced expressed TCRB transcripts. Assay used: immunoSEQ multiplex PCR; TCRdb lists only in-frame clones, some missing. The sample has approximately 400,000 clones, roughly 16% seen once. The material sequenced was naive CD4+ T cells from blood. The receptors were sampled from a woman in her late teens or twenties in good health.

This clone was detected only a few times. V gene TRBV13 combines with J gene TRBJ2-7; 10 nucleotides match TRBD1. This CDR3 spans 14 amino acids. Germline trimming cut 5 bases from V and 5 bases from J; bases unmatched to any gene: 6. The germline V gene encodes CDR1 PRHDT and CDR2 FYEKMQ (reference sequence). CDR3 nucleotides: TGTGCCAGCAGCCAGAGGGACAGGGGTGACGAGCAGTACTTC. It encodes CASSQRDRGDEQYF.

The rearrangement uses TRBV11-2 and TRBJ2-7, with TRBD1 as a possible D gene (7 bases). Germline V gene data show CDR1 as SGHAT and CDR2 as FQNNGV. The CDR3 consists of 15 residues. V lost 5 bases and J lost 1, with 15 bases in between. CDR3 nucleotides: TGTGCCAGCAGCCGCCAGGCGGGACAGTCCTACGAGCAGTACTTC. This encodes CASSRQAGQSYEQYF.

The table lists this clone with a few counts. The chain employs TRBV25-1 and TRBJ2-7; D is perhaps TRBD2 (7 bases). Germline V gene lookup returns CDR1 MGHDK and CDR2 SYGVNS. CDR3 size: 13 residues. Trimming stripped 5 bases from V and 2 bases from J, with 10 bases between. CDR3 loop: CASSWGGTYEQYF. Here the CDR3 DNA reads TGTGCCAGCAGTTGGGGGGGCACCTACGAGCAGTACTTC.

This clone was seen only once. The chain couples TRBV28 to TRBJ2-7; D uncertain. Germline assignment: CDR1 MDHEN and CDR2 SYDVKM. This CDR3 spans 13 amino acids. The ends were cut back, 6 bases at V and 3 bases at J, with 12 bases in the middle. CDR3 sequence: CASSPFPGYEQYF. CDR3 bases: TGTGCCAGCAGCCCTTTCCCGGGCTACGAGCAGTACTTC.

This chain links TRBV5-1 with TRBJ2-3; 8 bases line up with TRBD2. V lost 4 bases and J lost 7; bases outside the gene matches: 11. The CDR3 extends over 15 amino acids. CDR1 and CDR2 (germline): SGHRS, YFSETQ. The CDR3 nucleotides read TGCGCCAGCAGCGAGACCGGGACTAGTGGGTATACGCAGTATTTT. Translation gives CASSETGTSGYTQYF.

The chain recombines TRBV18 with TRBJ2-1; 7 nucleotides align to TRBD1. CDR3 length equals 13 residues. Germline-derived CDR1 and CDR2 are KGHSH and LQKENI. The V gene end was trimmed by 3 bases and the J gene end by 5 bases; junction bases not matched to a gene: 1. As DNA, the CDR3 is TGTGCCAGCTCACCCGACAGGGACAATGAGCAGTTCTTC. This encodes CASSPDRDNEQFF.

This clone was seen a handful of times. Other nucleotide sequences in the sample specify the same CDR3. This chain links TRBV5-4 with TRBJ2-3; 12 bases map to TRBD1. V dropped 1 base and J dropped 3; count of bases not matched to a gene: 3. The CDR3 runs to 16 residues. Germline CDR1 SGHNT, CDR2 YYREEE (reference sequence). CDR3 residues: CASSLRDRGRTDTQYF. The DNA of the CDR3 is TGTGCCAGCAGCTTGCGGGACAGGGGGCGAACAGATACGCAGTATTTT.

The genes are TRBV6-5 and TRBJ2-1, with a weak D call TRBD2 (5 bases). The V end lost 3 bases, the J end lost 3 bases, and 9 bases lay between the germline ends. In germline, CDR1 is MNHEY, CDR2 SVGAGI. The CDR3 extends over 14 amino acids. The CDR3 loop is CASSYRTDYNEQFF. Here the CDR3 DNA reads TGTGCCAGCAGTTATCGGACTGACTACAATGAGCAGTTCTTC.

The V call is TRBV9, the J call TRBJ1-2, with D possibly being TRBD1 (5 bases). Trimming pared 0 bases from V and 3 bases from J, leaving 12 bases between. In germline, CDR1 is SGDLS, CDR2 YYNGEE. This CDR3 region has 15 residues. CDR3 nucleotide sequence: TGTGCCAGCAGCGTAGATCCCAGGGTGGACTATGGCTACACCTTC. As protein: CASSVDPRVDYGYTF.

This chain connects TRBV2 to TRBJ2-7; 8 bases line up with TRBD2. Germline loops: CDR1 SNHLY, CDR2 FYNNEI. The CDR3 spans 15 residues. J gave up 1 base and V 2 bases, and 4 bases lay outside the gene matches. The CDR3 DNA follows: TGTGCCAGCAGTGAACTCGGGACTAGTTCCTACGAGCAGTACTTC. It yields the protein CASSELGTSSYEQYF. Variable domain in full (rest from reference TRBV2 and TRBJ2-7): EPEVTQTPSHQVTQMGQEVILRCVPISNHLYFYWYRQILGQKVEFLVSFYNNEISEKSEIFDDQFSVERPDGSNFTLKIRSTKLEDSAMYFCASSELGTSSYEQYFGPGTRLTVT.

The CDR3, as DNA: TGTGCCTGGATCGCCGGACTAGCGGAAGTGAGGAATGAGCAGTTCTTC. Amino acids: CAWIAGLAEVRNEQFF. This chain uses TRBV30 with TRBJ2-1; 10 nucleotides line up with TRBD2. The ends lost 4 bases at V and 7 bases at J; junction bases unmatched: 13. The CDR3 contains 16 residues. CDR1 is GTSNPN and CDR2 is SVGIG in the germline V gene (reference sequence).

A few counts support this clone. The same CDR3 also results from other DNA sequences found in this sample. The CDR3 region has the DNA TGTGCCAGCAGAACTAGCACAGATACGCAGTATTTT. This gives the protein CASRTSTDTQYF. The chain carries TRBV28 and TRBJ2-3; D unclear. The CDR3 totals 12 residues. Looked up from germline, CDR1 is MDHEN and CDR2 is SYDVKM. The ends were cut back, 6 bases at V and 0 bases at J, with 4 bases in the middle.

This clone was counted only a few times. The chain recombines TRBV7-9 with TRBJ2-3; 14 bases are shared with TRBD2. Germline V CDR1 and CDR2: SEHNR, FQNEAQ (reference sequence). The J segment lost 10 bases and the V segment lost 5 bases, leaving 5 bases of the junction unmatched. The CDR3 has 14 amino acids. The CDR3 DNA reads as TGTGCCAGCAGCGTGGGGACTAGCGGGAGCGCGCAGTATTTT. Its translation: CASSVGTSGSAQYF.

In this sample, this clone turned up a few times. V usage is TRBV25-1 and J usage is TRBJ1-2, with a tentative D call TRBD1 (6 bases). CDR3 length equals 14 residues. V shed 5 bases and J shed 1 base, with 11 bases lying between them. Germline V gene data show CDR1 as MGHDK and CDR2 as SYGVNS. As DNA, the CDR3 is TGTGCCAGCAGTAGGGCAGGGGTTAACTATGGCTACACCTTC. It codes for CASSRAGVNYGYTF.

The V call is TRBV2, the J call TRBJ1-5, with D perhaps matching TRBD1 (6 bases). The V gene lost 2 bases and the J gene lost 4 bases, with 9 bases spanning the gap. In germline, CDR1 is SNHLY, CDR2 FYNNEI. The CDR3 sequence is 14 residues long. The CDR3 bases are TGTGCCAGCAGTGAAAGGCAGGGGAATCAGCCCCAGCATTTT. This encodes CASSERQGNQPQHF.

This chain connects TRBV21-1 to TRBJ2-3; the table's TRBD1 call for D was not verified on the DNA. TRBV21-1 represents a pseudogene. CDR3 length: 16 residues. CDR3 in amino acids: CASSKGAWLGTDTQYF. For the CDR3, the DNA is TGTGCCAGCAGCAAAGGGGCATGGCTCGGCACAGATACGCAGTATTTT.

This clone was detected a few times. The J gene is TRBJ2-1, the V gene TRBV4-3, with D maybe TRBD1 (5 bases). V lost 2 bases, J lost 2 bases, and 10 bases lay in between. The CDR3 length is 15 residues. Per germline, CDR1 LGHNA and CDR2 YSLEER. The CDR3 loop reads CASSQRRQTYNEQFF. The CDR3 nucleotides read TGCGCCAGCAGCCAAAGGCGACAGACCTACAATGAGCAGTTCTTC.

This chain connects TRBV6-5 to TRBJ2-3, with 10 bases aligning to TRBD2. The CDR3 sequence is 15 residues long. Germline values: CDR1 MNHEY, CDR2 SVGAGI. V gave up 6 bases and J gave up 4 bases; unmatched junction bases: 7. The CDR3 loop is CASSHFSGRADTQYF. The CDR3, as DNA: TGTGCCAGCAGCCATTTCAGCGGGAGGGCAGATACGCAGTATTTT.

This clone was observed a few times. The chain uses TRBV30 and TRBJ1-5; no firm D call. The ends were cut back, 2 bases at V and 7 bases at J, with 12 bases in the middle. The CDR3 length is 13 residues. The germline gives CDR1 GTSNPN, CDR2 SVGIG (reference sequence). CDR3 DNA: TGTGCCTGGAGTCCTCGGGTTCTGCAGCCCCAGCATTTT. Encoded protein: CAWSPRVLQPQHF.

In this sample, this clone turned up a few times. This chain's CDR3 is CSAGGPAEAFF. CDR3 nucleotide sequence: TGCAGCGCCGGGGGGCCCGCTGAAGCTTTCTTT. The rearrangement joins TRBV29-1 to TRBJ1-1, with a tentative D call TRBD1 (6 bases). Germline V CDR1 and CDR2: SQVTM, ANQGSEA. The CDR3 sequence is 11 residues long. The ends were cut back, 7 bases at V and 6 bases at J, with 12 bases in the middle.

V usage is TRBV7-9 and J usage is TRBJ2-1; 7 bases fit TRBD2. The CDR3 runs to 13 residues. Per germline, CDR1 SEHNR and CDR2 FQNEAQ (reference sequence). The V segment lost 5 bases and the J segment 7 bases; nucleotides outside the gene matches: 5. In DNA, the CDR3 is TGTGCCAGCAGCCCAAGCGGGGCAAATGAGCAGTTCTTC. Its translation: CASSPSGANEQFF. Full variable domain (outside the CDR3, taken from reference TRBV7-9 and TRBJ2-1): DTGVSQNPRHKITKRGQNVTFRCDPISEHNRLYWYRQTLGQGPEFLTYFQNEAQLEKSRLLSDRFSAERPKGSFSTLEIQRTEQGDSAMYLCASSPSGANEQFFGPGTRLTVL.

This clone appeared a few times. The CDR3 nucleotides read TGTGCCAGCAGCCCGACCCCAGCGGGGGGGCCCAATGAGCAGTTCTTC. Residues: CASSPTPAGGPNEQFF. This chain links TRBV7-9 with TRBJ2-1; the match to TRBD2 covers 10 bases. The germline V gene has CDR1 SEHNR and CDR2 FQNEAQ (reference sequence). V was pared by 5 bases and J by 6 bases, with 10 bases of the junction left unmatched. This CDR3 spans 16 amino acids.